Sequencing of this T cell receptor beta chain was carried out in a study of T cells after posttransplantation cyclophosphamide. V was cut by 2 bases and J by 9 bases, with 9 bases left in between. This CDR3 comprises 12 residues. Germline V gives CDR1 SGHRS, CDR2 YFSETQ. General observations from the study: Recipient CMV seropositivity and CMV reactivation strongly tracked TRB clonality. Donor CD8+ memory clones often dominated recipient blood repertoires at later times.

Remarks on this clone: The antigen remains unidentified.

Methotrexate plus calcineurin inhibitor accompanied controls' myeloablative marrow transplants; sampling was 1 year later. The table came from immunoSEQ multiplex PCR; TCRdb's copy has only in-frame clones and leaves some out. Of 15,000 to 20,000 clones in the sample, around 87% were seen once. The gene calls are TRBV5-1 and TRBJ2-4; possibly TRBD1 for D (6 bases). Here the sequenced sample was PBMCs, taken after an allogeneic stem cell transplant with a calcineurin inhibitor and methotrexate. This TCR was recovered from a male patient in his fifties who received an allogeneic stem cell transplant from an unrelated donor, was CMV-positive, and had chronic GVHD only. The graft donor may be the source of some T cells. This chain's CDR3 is CASSLQGTIQYF. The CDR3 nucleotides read TGCGCCAGCAGCTTACAGGGTACCATTCAGTACTTC.